This T cell receptor beta chain was profiled in a study of cytomegalovirus exposure and HLA in healthy donors. Notes on the study in general: The study recorded 164 TCR beta chains that were cytomegalovirus-associated.

Concerning this clone: Antigen: not known.

In the PCR, 60 Vbeta and 13 Jbeta primers were used. This table comes from immunoSEQ multiplex PCR, and its TCRdb copy is limited to in-frame clones, with some not included. The sample contains 150,000 to 200,000 clones, around three quarters of which appear only once. V lost 4 bases, J lost 3 bases, and 16 bases lay in between. This CDR3 is 15 amino acids long. Per germline, CDR1 SGDLS and CDR2 YYNGEE. This receptor was taken from a male donor in good health and CMV-seronegative. Sequencing was done on a sample of PBMCs. The gene calls are TRBV9 and TRBJ2-5, with unresolved D. The CDR3 is CASSLPVGRKETQYF. The CDR3 DNA follows: TGTGCCAGCAGCCTCCCAGTGGGCAGAAAAGAGACCCAGTACTTC.